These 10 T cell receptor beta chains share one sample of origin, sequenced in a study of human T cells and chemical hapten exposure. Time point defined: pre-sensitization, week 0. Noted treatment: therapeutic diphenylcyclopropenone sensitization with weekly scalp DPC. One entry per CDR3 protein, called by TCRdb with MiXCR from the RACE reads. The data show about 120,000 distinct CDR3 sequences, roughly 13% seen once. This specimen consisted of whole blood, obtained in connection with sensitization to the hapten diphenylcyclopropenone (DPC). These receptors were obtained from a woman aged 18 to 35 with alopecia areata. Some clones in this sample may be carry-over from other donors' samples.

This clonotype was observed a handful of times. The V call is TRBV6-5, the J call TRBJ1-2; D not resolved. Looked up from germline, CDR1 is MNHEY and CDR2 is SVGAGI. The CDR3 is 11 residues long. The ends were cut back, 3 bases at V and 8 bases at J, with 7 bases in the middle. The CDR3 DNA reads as TGTGCCAGCAGTTATGCCGGGGGCTACACCTTC. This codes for CASSYAGGYTF.

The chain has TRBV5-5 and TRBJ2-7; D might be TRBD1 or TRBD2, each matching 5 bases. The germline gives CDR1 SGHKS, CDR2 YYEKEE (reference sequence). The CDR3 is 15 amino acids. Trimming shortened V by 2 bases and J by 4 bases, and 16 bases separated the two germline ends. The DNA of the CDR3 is TGTGCCAGCAGCTTTCCGGGGCAGGGTAAATACGAGCAGTACTTC. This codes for CASSFPGQGKYEQYF.

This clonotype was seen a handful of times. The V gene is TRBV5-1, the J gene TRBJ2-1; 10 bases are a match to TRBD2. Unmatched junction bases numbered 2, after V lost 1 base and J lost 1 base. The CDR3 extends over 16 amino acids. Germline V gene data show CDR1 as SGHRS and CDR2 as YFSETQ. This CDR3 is CASSLTLAGSYNEQFF. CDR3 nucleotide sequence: TGCGCCAGCAGCTTGACACTAGCGGGGTCCTACAATGAGCAGTTCTTC.

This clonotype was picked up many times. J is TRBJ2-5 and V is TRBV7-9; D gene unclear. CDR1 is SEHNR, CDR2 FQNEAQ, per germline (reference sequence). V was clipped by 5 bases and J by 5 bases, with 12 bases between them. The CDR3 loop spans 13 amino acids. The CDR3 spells CASSPTERETQYF. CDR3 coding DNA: TGTGCCAGCAGCCCCACCGAGCGTGAGACCCAGTACTTC.

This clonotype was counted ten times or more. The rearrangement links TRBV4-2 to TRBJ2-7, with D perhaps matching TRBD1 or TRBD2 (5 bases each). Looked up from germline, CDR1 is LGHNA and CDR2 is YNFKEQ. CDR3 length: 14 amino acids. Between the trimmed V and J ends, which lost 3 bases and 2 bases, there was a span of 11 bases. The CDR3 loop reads CASSQARGAYEQYF. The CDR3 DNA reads TGTGCCAGCAGCCAGGCTAGAGGGGCCTACGAGCAGTACTTC.

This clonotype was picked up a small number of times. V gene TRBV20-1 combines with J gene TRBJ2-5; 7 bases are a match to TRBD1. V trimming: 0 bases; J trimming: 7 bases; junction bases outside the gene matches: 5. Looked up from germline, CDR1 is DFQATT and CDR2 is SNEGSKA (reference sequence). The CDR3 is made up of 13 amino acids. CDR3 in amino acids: CSARETGIRTQYF. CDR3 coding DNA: TGCAGTGCTAGAGAGACAGGGATTAGGACCCAGTACTTC.

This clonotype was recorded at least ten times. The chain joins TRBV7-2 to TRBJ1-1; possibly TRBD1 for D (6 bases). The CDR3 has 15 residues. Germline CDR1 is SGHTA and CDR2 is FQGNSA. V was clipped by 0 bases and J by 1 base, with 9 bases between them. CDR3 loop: CASSLAWTANTEAFF. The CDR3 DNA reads TGTGCCAGCAGCTTAGCCTGGACAGCGAACACTGAAGCTTTCTTT.

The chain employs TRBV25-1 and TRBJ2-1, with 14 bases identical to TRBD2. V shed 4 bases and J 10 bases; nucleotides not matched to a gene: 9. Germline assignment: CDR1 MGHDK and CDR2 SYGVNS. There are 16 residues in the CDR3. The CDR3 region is CASSGRLAGGPWEQFF. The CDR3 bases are TGTGCCAGCAGTGGACGACTAGCGGGGGGGCCATGGGAGCAGTTCTTC.

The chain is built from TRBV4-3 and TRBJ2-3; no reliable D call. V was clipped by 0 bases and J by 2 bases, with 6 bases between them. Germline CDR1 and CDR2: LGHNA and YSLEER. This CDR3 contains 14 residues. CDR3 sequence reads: CASSQDPNTDTQYF. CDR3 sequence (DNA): TGCGCCAGCAGCCAAGATCCCAACACAGATACGCAGTATTTT.

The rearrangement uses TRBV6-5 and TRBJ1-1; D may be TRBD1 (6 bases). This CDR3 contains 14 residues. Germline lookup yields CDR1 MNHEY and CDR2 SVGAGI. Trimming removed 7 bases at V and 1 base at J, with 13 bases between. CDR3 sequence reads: CASKTGTTNTEAFF. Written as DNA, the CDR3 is TGTGCCAGCAAAACGGGGACAACGAACACTGAAGCTTTCTTT.